This T cell receptor beta chain was found in a study of T-cell reconstitution after alpha-beta-depleted transplantation in children. Preparation of the TCRbeta library involved a method that used unique molecular identifiers. A single record per CDR3 protein comes from TCRdb applying MiXCR to the PCR reads. The sample includes about 610,000 distinct CDR3 sequences, under 12% of them seen just once. The TCR comes from a human donor who donated a stem cell graft to a child with acute myeloid leukemia. This specimen was PBMCs from the stem cell graft donor, taken from the stem cell graft.

The CDR3, as DNA: TGCAGTGCCATAGTACAGGGGACTGAAGCTTTCTTT. Protein: CSAIVQGTEAFF. The chain uses TRBV20-1 and TRBJ1-1, with TRBD1 matching over 7 bases. CDR3 length: 12 amino acids. The germline CDR1 and CDR2 sequences are DFQATT and SNEGSKA (reference sequence). Trimming took 6 bases from V and 5 from J; bases not matched to a gene: 6.